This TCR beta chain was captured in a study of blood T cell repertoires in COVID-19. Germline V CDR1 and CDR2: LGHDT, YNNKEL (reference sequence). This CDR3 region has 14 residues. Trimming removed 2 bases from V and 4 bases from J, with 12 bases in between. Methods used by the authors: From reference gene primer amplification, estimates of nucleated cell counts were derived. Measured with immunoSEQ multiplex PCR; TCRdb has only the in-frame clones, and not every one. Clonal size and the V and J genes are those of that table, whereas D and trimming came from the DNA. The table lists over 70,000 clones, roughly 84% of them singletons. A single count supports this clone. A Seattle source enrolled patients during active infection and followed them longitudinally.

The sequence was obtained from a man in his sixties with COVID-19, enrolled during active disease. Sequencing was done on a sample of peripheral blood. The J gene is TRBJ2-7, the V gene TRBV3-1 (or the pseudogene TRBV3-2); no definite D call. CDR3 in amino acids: CASSQRVTSYEQYF. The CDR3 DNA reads TGTGCCAGCAGCCAACGGGTAACTTCTTACGAGCAGTACTTC.